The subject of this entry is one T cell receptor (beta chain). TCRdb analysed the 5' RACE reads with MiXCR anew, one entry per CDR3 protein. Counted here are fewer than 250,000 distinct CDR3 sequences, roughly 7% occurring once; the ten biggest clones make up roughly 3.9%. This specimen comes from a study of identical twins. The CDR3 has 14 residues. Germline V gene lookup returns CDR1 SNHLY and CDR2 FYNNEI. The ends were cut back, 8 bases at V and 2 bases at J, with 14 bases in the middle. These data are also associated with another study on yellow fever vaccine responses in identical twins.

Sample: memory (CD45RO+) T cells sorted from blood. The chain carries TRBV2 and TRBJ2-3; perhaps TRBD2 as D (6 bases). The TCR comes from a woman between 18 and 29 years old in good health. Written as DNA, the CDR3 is TGTGCCAGCGGGGGACTGACTAACACAGATACGCAGTATTTT. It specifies CASGGLTNTDTQYF.